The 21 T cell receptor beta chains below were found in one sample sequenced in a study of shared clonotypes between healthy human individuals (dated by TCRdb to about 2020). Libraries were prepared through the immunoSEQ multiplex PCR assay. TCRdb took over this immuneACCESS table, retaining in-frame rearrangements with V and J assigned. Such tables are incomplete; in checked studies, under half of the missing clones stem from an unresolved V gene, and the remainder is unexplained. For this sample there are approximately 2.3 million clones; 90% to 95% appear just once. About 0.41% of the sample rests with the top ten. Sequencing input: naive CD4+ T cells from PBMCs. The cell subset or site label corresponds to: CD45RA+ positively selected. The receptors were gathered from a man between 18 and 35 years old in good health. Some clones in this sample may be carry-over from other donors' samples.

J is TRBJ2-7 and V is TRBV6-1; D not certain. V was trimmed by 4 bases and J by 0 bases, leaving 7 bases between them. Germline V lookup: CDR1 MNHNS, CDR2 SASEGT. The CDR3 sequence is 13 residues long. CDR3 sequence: CASSGGSSYEQYF. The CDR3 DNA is TGTGCCAGCAGTGGGGGAAGCTCCTACGAGCAGTACTTC.

The CDR3 DNA reads as TGTGCCAGCAGACTGGCCGCTACCTACGAGCAGTACTTC. Its translation: CASRLAATYEQYF. The genes are TRBV27 and TRBJ2-7; no clear D gene. Trimming stripped 6 bases from V and 2 bases from J, with 11 bases between. The V gene's germline CDR1 is MNHEY and CDR2 SMNVEV (reference sequence). CDR3 length: 13 amino acids.

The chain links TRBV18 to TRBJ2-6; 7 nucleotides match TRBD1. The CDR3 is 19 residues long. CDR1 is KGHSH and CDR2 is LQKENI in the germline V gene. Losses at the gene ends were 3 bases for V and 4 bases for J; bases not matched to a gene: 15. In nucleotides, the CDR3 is TGTGCCAGCTCACCTTCGGGACAGTTACGTTTGGGAGGGGCCAACGTCCTGACTTTC. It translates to CASSPSGQLRLGGANVLTF.

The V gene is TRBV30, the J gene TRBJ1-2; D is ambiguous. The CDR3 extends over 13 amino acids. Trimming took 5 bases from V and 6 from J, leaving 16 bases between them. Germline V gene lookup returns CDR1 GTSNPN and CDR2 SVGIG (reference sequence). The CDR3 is CAWSEESLHGYTF. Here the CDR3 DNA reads TGTGCCTGGTCAGAAGAGTCTTTGCATGGCTACACCTTC.

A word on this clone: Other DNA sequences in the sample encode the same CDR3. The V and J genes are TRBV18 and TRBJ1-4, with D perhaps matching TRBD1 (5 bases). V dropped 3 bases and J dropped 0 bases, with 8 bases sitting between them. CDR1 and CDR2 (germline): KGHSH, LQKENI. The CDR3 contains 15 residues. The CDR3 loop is CASSPPQATNEKLFF. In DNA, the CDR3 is TGTGCCAGCTCACCCCCACAGGCAACTAATGAAAAACTGTTTTTT.

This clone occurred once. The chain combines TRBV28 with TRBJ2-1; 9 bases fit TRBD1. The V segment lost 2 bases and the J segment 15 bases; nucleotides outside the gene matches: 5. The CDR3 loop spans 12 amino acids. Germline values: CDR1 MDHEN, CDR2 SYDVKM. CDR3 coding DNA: TGTGCCAGCAGTTTAGGCACGACAGGGGGGTTCTTC. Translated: CASSLGTTGGFF.

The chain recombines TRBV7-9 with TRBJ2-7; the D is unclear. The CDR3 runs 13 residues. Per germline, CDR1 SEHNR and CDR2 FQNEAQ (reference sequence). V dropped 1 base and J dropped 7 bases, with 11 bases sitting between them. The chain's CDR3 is CASSLGGGEEQYF. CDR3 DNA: TGTGCCAGCAGCTTAGGAGGCGGTGAAGAGCAGTACTTC. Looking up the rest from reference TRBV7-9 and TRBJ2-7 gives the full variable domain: DTGVSQNPRHKITKRGQNVTFRCDPISEHNRLYWYRQTLGQGPEFLTYFQNEAQLEKSRLLSDRFSAERPKGSFSTLEIQRTEQGDSAMYLCASSLGGGEEQYFGPGTRLTVT.

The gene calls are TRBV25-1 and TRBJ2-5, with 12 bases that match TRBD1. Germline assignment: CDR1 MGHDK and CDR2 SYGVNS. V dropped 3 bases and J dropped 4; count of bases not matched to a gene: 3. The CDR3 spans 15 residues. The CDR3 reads CASSDPGQGAETQYF. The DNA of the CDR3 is TGTGCCAGCAGTGACCCGGGACAGGGGGCAGAGACCCAGTACTTC.

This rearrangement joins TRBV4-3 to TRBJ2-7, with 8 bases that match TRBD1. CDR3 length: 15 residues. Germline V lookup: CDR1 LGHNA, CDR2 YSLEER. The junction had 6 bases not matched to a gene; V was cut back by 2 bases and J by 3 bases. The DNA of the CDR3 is TGCGCCAGCAGCCAACTACTGACAGGGGTCTACGAGCAGTACTTC. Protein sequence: CASSQLLTGVYEQYF.

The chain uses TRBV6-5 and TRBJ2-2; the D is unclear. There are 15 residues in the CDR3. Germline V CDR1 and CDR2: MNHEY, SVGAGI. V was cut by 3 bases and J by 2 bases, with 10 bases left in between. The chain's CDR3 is CASSYDGLNTGELFF. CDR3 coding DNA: TGTGCCAGCAGTTATGACGGGCTAAACACCGGGGAGCTGTTTTTT.

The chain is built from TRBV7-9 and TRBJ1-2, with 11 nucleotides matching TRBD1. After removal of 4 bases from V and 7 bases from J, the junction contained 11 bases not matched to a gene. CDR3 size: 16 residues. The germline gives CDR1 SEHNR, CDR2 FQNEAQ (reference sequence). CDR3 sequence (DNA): TGTGCCAGCAGCTACCAGCCAGGACAGGGGGCCTTTGGCTACACCTTC. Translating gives CASSYQPGQGAFGYTF.

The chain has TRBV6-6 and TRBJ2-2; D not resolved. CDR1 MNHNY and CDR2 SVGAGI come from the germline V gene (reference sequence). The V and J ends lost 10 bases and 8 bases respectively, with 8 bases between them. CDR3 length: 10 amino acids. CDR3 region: CATPRGELFF. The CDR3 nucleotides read TGTGCCACCCCCAGAGGGGAGCTGTTTTTT.

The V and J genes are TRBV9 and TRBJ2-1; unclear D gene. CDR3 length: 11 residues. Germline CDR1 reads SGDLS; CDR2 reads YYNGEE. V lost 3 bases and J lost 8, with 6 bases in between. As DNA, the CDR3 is TGTGCCAGCAGCGCCTTCGATGAGCAGTTCTTC. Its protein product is CASSAFDEQFF.

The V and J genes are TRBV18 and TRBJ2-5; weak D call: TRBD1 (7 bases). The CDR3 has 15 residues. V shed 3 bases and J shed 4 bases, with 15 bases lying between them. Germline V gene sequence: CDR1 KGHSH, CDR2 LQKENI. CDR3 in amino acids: CASSPPGTAGETQYF. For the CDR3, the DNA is TGTGCCAGCTCACCTCCCGGGACAGCGGGAGAGACCCAGTACTTC.

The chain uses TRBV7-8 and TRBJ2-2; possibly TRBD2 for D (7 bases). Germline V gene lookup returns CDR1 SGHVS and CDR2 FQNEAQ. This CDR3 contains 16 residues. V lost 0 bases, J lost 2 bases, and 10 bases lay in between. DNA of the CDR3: TGTGCCAGCAGCTTAGCCCCGGGGGGCAACACCGGGGAGCTGTTTTTT. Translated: CASSLAPGGNTGELFF.

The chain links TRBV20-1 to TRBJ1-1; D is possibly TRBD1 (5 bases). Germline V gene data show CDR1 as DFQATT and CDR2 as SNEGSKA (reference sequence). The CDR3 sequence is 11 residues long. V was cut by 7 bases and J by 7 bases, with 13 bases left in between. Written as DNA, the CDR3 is TGCAGTGGCGGAGGGGAGGTTGAAGCTTTCTTT. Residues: CSGGGEVEAFF.

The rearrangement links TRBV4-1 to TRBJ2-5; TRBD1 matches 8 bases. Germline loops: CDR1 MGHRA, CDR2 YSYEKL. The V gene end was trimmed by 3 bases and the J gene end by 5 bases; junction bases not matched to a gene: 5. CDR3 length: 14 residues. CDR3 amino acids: CASSQTGVAETQYF. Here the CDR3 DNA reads TGCGCCAGCAGCCAGACAGGGGTAGCCGAGACCCAGTACTTC.

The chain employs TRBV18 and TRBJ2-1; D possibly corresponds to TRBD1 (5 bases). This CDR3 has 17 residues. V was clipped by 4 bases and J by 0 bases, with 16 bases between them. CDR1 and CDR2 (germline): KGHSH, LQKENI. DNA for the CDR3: TGTGCCAGCTCACTACAACAGACAGCCCACTCCTACAATGAGCAGTTCTTC. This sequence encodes CASSLQQTAHSYNEQFF.

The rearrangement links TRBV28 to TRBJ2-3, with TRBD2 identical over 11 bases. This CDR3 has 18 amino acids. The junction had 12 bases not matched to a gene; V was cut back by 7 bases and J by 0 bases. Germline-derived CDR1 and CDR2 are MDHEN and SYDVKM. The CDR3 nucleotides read TGTGCCAGCACCCGGCGACTAGCGGGGCCCGCTAGCACAGATACGCAGTATTTT. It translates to CASTRRLAGPASTDTQYF. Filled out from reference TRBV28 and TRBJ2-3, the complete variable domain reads DVKVTQSSRYLVKRTGEKVFLECVQDMDHENMFWYRQDPGLGLRLIYFSYDVKMKEKGDIPEGYSVSREKKERFSLILESASTNQTSMYLCASTRRLAGPASTDTQYFGPGTRLTVL.

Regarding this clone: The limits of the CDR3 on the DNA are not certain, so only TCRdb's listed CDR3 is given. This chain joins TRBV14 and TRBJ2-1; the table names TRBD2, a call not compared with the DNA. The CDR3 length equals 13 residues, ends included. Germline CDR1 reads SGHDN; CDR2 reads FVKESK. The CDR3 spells CASSQVASGIMFF.

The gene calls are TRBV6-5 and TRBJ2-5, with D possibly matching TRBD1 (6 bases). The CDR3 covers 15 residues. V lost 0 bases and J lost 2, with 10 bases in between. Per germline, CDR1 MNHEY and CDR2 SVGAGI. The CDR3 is CASSYSIRGQETQYF. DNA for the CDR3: TGTGCCAGCAGTTACTCGATAAGGGGGCAAGAGACCCAGTACTTC.